This TCR beta chain was captured by sequencing in a study of CD8 T cells in Susac syndrome (dated by TCRdb to the late 2010s). At the level of the whole study: Whether CD8+ T cell activation and differentiation in Susac syndrome was antigen driven was tested using repertoire sequencing.

General conclusions and limits of the study: The number of individuals in the TCR sequencing and HLA analysis was acknowledged as relatively small.

With respect to this clonotype: This receptor's antigen is unknown. A junction end diverges from the germline sequence, so it may reflect a read error.

As encoded in the germline V gene, CDR1 is MNHEY while CDR2 is SVGAGI. Its CDR3 holds 16 amino acids, cysteine through phenylalanine. The kept DNA is CDR3 alone, 48 bases in frame from the first base. Peripheral blood CD8+ and CD4+ T cells from healthy donors, Susac syndrome patients and multiple sclerosis patients were profiled by high-throughput TCR beta sequencing. The multiple sclerosis controls were treatment-naive patients who had stable or active relapsing-remitting disease and met the revised McDonald criteria. CD8+ TEMRA cells were enriched by FACS, while bulk CD8+ and CD4+ T cells were purified by magnetic negative isolation. Blood was drawn into EDTA tubes, processed within 24 hours, and PBMCs were isolated by density gradient centrifugation. PBMCs intended for TCR sequencing were cryopreserved in liquid nitrogen and thawed later in a water bath at 37 degrees C. The sorted or isolated CD4+, CD8+ and CD8+ TEMRA cells reached a purity of at least 90%.

RNA was extracted with the RNeasy kit and about 0.5 to 1 ug was reverse transcribed using random hexamers. TCR beta CDR3 regions were amplified with the immunoSEQ multiplex PCR assay covering 54 Vbeta and 13 Jbeta segments. PCR amplification bias was corrected by using a synthetic template baseline for primer optimization and computational correction. In the paper's pipeline: Reads were annotated to V, D and J genes per IMGT and analyzed with immunoSEQ Analyzer, keeping only productive sequences. Clonality was computed as one minus Shannon entropy normalized by log2 of the number of productive unique sequences. Public and private clones were assessed among the 100 most prevalent clones of each patient and control. Susac-specific clones were defined as absent from healthy and MS cohorts, about 1,100 published viral clones and other ImmuneACCESS disease sequences. The raw public reads went through TCRdb reprocessing: fastp at Q25, MiXCR clone calling, in-frame beta chains kept. Each entry merges the rows of one CDR3 protein and shows their most common DNA and genes. TCRdb's processing, not the authors', yielded these V and J calls. The sample yields about 250,000 distinct CDR3 sequences; around 93% were counted once. Around 0.072% of the sample belongs to the ten largest clones.

The specimen sequenced was CD4+ T cells from PBMCs. The rearranged chain carries TRBV6-5 and TRBJ1-6; the best D guess is TRBD1, with 5 bases matching. The receptor's source is a human donor with multiple sclerosis. The DNA sequence is TGTGCCAGCAGTTACGGGGGACCCCCCTATAATTCTCCCCTCCACTTT. This encodes CASSYGGPPYNSPLHF.